Listed here are 9 T cell receptor beta chains from one sample, sequenced in a study of control samples from healthy donors and cancer patients. Sequenced by immunoSEQ multiplex PCR; TCRdb stores in-frame clones only, minus some. The data contain tens of thousands of clones, around 91% of them singletons. Sequencing used blood. The receptors originated from a man aged 25-40 years in good health.

This clone was seen only a few times. The CDR3 loop is CRTQGRDGYTF. In DNA form, the CDR3 reads TGCAGAACACAGGGGAGGGATGGCTACACCTTC. V usage is TRBV20-1 and J usage is TRBJ1-2; TRBD1 matches 7 bases. The germline CDR1 and CDR2 sequences are DFQATT and SNEGSKA (reference sequence). This CDR3 contains 11 residues.

The J gene is TRBJ2-1, the V gene TRBV4-1; perhaps D is TRBD1 or TRBD2 (5 bases each). This CDR3 is 14 amino acids long. From germline, CDR1 is MGHRA and CDR2 YSYEKL. V lost 3 bases to trimming and J lost 10 bases, with 16 bases between them. The CDR3 spells CASSHPGTEGEQFF. DNA for the CDR3: TGCGCCAGCAGCCACCCCGGGACCGAGGGAGAGCAGTTCTTC.

The chain links TRBV10-3 to TRBJ2-1, with D tentatively TRBD2 (5 bases). This CDR3 spans 15 amino acids. Trimming removed 3 bases at V and 0 bases at J, with 9 bases between. Germline CDR1 ENHRY, CDR2 SYGVKD. The CDR3 DNA sequence: TGTGCCATCAGTGAATACCGGGACTCCTACAATGAGCAGTTCTTC. The encoded protein is CAISEYRDSYNEQFF.

The J gene is TRBJ2-5, the V gene TRBV30; D remains ambiguous. Trimming removed 4 bases from V and 5 bases from J, with 8 bases in between. Germline CDR1 and CDR2: GTSNPN and SVGIG (reference sequence). The CDR3 sequence is 11 residues long. CDR3 protein: CAWTTSETQYF. DNA for the CDR3: TGTGCCTGGACGACATCCGAGACCCAGTACTTC. Full variable domain (missing parts from reference TRBV30 and TRBJ2-5): SQTIHQWPATLVQPVGSPLSLECTVEGTSNPNLYWYRQAAGRGLQLLFYSVGIGQISSEVPQNLSASRPQDRQFILSSKKLLLSDSGFYLCAWTTSETQYFGPGTRLLVL.

The chain combines TRBV5-4 with TRBJ2-1; TRBD2 is a possible D gene (5 bases). V gave up 0 bases and J gave up 7 bases, with 11 bases separating them. The V gene's germline CDR1 is SGHNT and CDR2 YYREEE (reference sequence). The CDR3 spans 14 residues. The CDR3 DNA follows: TGTGCCAGCAGCTTGGCGGCTAGCTATAATGAGCAGTTCTTC. This sequence encodes CASSLAASYNEQFF.

The J gene is TRBJ2-5, the V gene TRBV3-1 (or the pseudogene TRBV3-2); D remains unclear. The CDR3 contains 14 residues. V was cut by 1 base and J by 3 bases, with 9 bases left in between. Germline assignment: CDR1 LGHDT and CDR2 YNNKEL (reference sequence). The CDR3 DNA follows: TGTGCCAGCAGCCAAGGGTACGCGAAAGAGACCCAGTACTTC. Translated: CASSQGYAKETQYF.

The chain uses TRBV18 and TRBJ2-7; D may correspond to TRBD1 or TRBD2 (5 bases each). CDR3 length: 16 residues. The V gene's germline CDR1 is KGHSH and CDR2 LQKENI. Trimming left V 0 bases short and J 9 bases short, with 21 bases between. The CDR3 nucleotides read TGTGCCAGCTCACCACCGGCTGGGGGTGGCTACGATGGGCAGTACTTC. Its translation: CASSPPAGGGYDGQYF.

This clone was seen a handful of times. The rearrangement uses TRBV6-5 and TRBJ2-7; TRBD1 matches 7 bases. Trimming at V came to 2 bases and at J to 2 bases, leaving 6 bases not matched to a gene. CDR3 size: 15 residues. Germline V lookup: CDR1 MNHEY, CDR2 SVGAGI. The CDR3 loop is CASSYLRQGTYEQYF. The CDR3 region has the DNA TGTGCCAGCAGTTACCTTAGACAGGGTACCTACGAGCAGTACTTC.

The chain carries TRBV5-1 and TRBJ2-2; 8 bases line up with TRBD1. Looked up from germline, CDR1 is SGHRS and CDR2 is YFSETQ. V was pared by 0 bases and J by 3 bases, with 7 bases of the junction left unmatched. The CDR3 extends over 17 amino acids. The chain's CDR3 is CASSLAVGTGYTGELFF. In DNA form, the CDR3 reads TGCGCCAGCAGCTTGGCCGTAGGGACAGGCTACACCGGGGAGCTGTTTTTT.